Listed below are T cell receptor beta chains from one sample, sequenced in a study of blood T cell repertoires in COVID-19. Profiled with immunoSEQ multiplex PCR; TCRdb holds only in-frame clones, not every one. Here the sample spans 300,000 to 400,000 clones, roughly 90% being singletons. Sequences were obtained from peripheral blood. These receptors all stem from a woman in her sixties or seventies with COVID-19, enrolled during active disease. Each CDR3 is given with its conserved first and last residue. D genes are given only for firm matches. The size field is filled for only some rows; it gives once, few, many or a size class.

d_call	v_call	clone_size	j_call	cdr3_aa	cdr3_nt
-	TRBV9	once	TRBJ1-2	CASSGYGGAGVNYGYTF	TGTGCCAGCAGCGGTTATGGAGGGGCAGGCGTCAACTATGGCTACACCTTC
-	TRBV27	once	TRBJ2-1	CASSFTLGSQFF	TGTGCCAGCAGTTTTACCCTAGGTAGTCAGTTCTTC
-	TRBV25-1	-	TRBJ1-2	CATQRQNYGYTF	TGTGCCACCCAGCGCCAGAACTATGGCTACACCTTC
TRBD2	TRBV7-7	once	TRBJ2-3	CASSFGGGGTDTQYF	TGTGCCAGCAGCTTTGGCGGGGGGGGCACAGATACGCAGTATTTT
-	TRBV27	-	TRBJ1-1	CASSLVGGTEAFF	TGTGCCAGCAGTTTAGTAGGGGGCACTGAAGCTTTCTTT
-	TRBV20-1	-	TRBJ1-1	CSASDGGKSTEAFF	TGCAGTGCTAGTGATGGGGGGAAATCCACTGAAGCTTTCTTT
TRBD1	TRBV2	-	TRBJ1-6	CVGQVRDNSPLHF	TGTGTCGGACAGGTCAGGGATAATTCACCCCTCCACTTT
-	TRBV4-1	-	TRBJ1-1	CASRPPGVNSEAFF	TGCGCCAGCCGGCCCCCAGGGGTTAATTCTGAAGCTTTCTTT
-	TRBV3-1/TRBV3-2	-	TRBJ2-7	CASSRGGGVYEQYF	TGTGCCAGCAGCCGGGGCGGAGGGGTTTACGAGCAGTACTTC
-	TRBV7-9	-	TRBJ2-1	CASSLRDSPQRGEQFF	TGTGCCAGCAGCTTGCGGGACAGCCCCCAAAGGGGTGAGCAGTTCTTC
-	TRBV19	once	TRBJ1-5	CASSTTGSSQPQHF	TGTGCCAGTAGTACAACAGGGTCCAGCCAGCCCCAGCATTTT
-	TRBV6-5	-	TRBJ1-2	CASSYSTGLNYGYTF	TGTGCCAGCAGTTACTCGACAGGCCTGAACTATGGCTACACCTTC
-	TRBV15	-	TRBJ2-1	CATSREGGAHYNEQFF	TGTGCCACCAGCAGAGAAGGCGGAGCCCACTACAATGAGCAGTTCTTC
-	TRBV6-6	-	TRBJ1-1	CASSYSVAGNTEAFF	TGTGCCAGCAGTTACTCTGTAGCGGGGAACACTGAAGCTTTCTTT
TRBD1	TRBV20-1	once	TRBJ1-4	CSASGQGAGEWEKLFF	TGCAGTGCGAGTGGACAGGGGGCGGGTGAATGGGAAAAACTGTTTTTT
-	TRBV27	-	TRBJ1-5	CASSLSAGEISNQPQHF	TGTGCCAGCAGTTTATCGGCAGGGGAAATTAGCAATCAGCCCCAGCATTTT
-	TRBV19	-	TRBJ2-1	CASKQGGFYNEQFF	TGTGCCAGCAAACAGGGGGGGTTCTACAATGAGCAGTTCTTC
TRBD1	TRBV5-6	once	TRBJ1-3	CASSYGQAGNTIYF	TGTGCCAGCAGCTACGGACAGGCTGGAAACACCATATATTTT
TRBD1	TRBV6-1	-	TRBJ1-6	CASSEVSGGWMPLHF	TGTGCCAGCAGTGAAGTGTCAGGGGGGTGGATGCCCCTCCACTTT
-	TRBV7-8	-	TRBJ2-1	CASSYDTFNEQFF	TGTGCCAGCAGCTACGACACCTTCAATGAGCAGTTCTTC
TRBD1	TRBV5-1	-	TRBJ1-4	CASSLLTGAREKLFF	TGCGCCAGCAGCTTGTTGACAGGGGCTCGGGAAAAACTGTTTTTT
TRBD2	TRBV10-1	-	TRBJ2-3	CASSYRLAEGTQYF	TGCGCCAGCAGTTATCGTCTAGCGGAGGGTACGCAGTATTTT
-	TRBV18	few	TRBJ1-6	CASSQNKDSPLHF	TGTGCCAGCTCACAAAACAAAGATTCACCCCTCCACTTT
-	TRBV7-9	-	TRBJ1-6	CASSLYKVGSPLHF	TGTGCCAGCAGCTTATATAAGGTGGGCTCACCCCTCCACTTT
TRBD1	TRBV5-1	-	TRBJ2-3	CASSSGYGQGSRTDTQYF	TGCGCCAGCAGCTCTGGTTACGGACAGGGAAGTCGCACAGATACGCAGTATTTT
TRBD1	TRBV4-1	-	TRBJ2-3	CASSQVVGTGRDTQYF	TGCGCCAGCAGCCAAGTTGTCGGGACAGGGCGAGATACGCAGTATTTT
-	TRBV19	-	TRBJ2-5	CASSTDIQETQYF	TGTGCCAGTAGTACGGACATCCAAGAGACCCAGTACTTC
-	TRBV5-6	-	TRBJ2-1	CASSYGGEQFF	TGTGCCAGCAGCTACGGTGGTGAGCAGTTCTTC
TRBD1	TRBV4-1	-	TRBJ1-2	CASSPRTGGVDGYTF	TGCGCCAGCAGCCCGAGGACAGGGGGTGTAGATGGCTACACCTTC
TRBD1	TRBV7-3	many	TRBJ1-2	CASSPYPGQTDGYTF	TGTGCCAGCAGCCCTTATCCGGGACAGACGGATGGCTACACCTTC
-	TRBV23-1	-	TRBJ2-6	CASSQSGGRPSGANVLTF	TGCGCCAGCAGTCAATCGGGAGGACGGCCCTCTGGGGCCAACGTCCTGACTTTC
TRBD1	TRBV7-2	-	TRBJ1-2	CASSFRPGGYGYTF	TGTGCCAGCAGCTTCCGACCAGGGGGCTATGGCTACACCTTC
TRBD1	TRBV5-1	once	TRBJ1-2	CASSSQGASDYGYTF	TGCGCCAGCAGCTCACAGGGGGCAAGTGACTATGGCTACACCTTC
TRBD1	TRBV27	-	TRBJ2-7	CASRPDRGPSLEQYF	TGTGCCAGCAGGCCGGACAGGGGCCCTTCTTTGGAGCAGTACTTC
-	TRBV4-1	-	TRBJ1-5	CASSLQAGASGNQPQHF	TGCGCCAGCAGCCTCCAAGCAGGGGCCTCAGGCAATCAGCCCCAGCATTTT